This entry features one T cell receptor (beta chain) sequence. Its antigen is still unknown. Some clones are missing from TCRdb's copy, which holds only in-frame ones; the method was immunoSEQ multiplex PCR. The data show 39,000 or so clones, with 93% seen just once and 21% held by the top ten. This record belongs to a study of graft-versus-host responses after intestinal transplantation. Germline CDR1 SNHLY, CDR2 FYNNEI. The CDR3 runs 13 residues. Trimming removed 2 bases at V and 3 bases at J, with 8 bases between. The TCR was taken from a human donor who was the organ donor for an intestinal transplant. Sequencing was performed on unstimulated CD8+ T cells sorted from spleen or lymph node cells, taken before transplant. The V call is TRBV2, the J call TRBJ2-7, with D uncertain. The CDR3 nucleotides read TGTGCCAGCAGTGAAATCTGGGGCTACGAGCAGTACTTC. Its protein product is CASSEIWGYEQYF.